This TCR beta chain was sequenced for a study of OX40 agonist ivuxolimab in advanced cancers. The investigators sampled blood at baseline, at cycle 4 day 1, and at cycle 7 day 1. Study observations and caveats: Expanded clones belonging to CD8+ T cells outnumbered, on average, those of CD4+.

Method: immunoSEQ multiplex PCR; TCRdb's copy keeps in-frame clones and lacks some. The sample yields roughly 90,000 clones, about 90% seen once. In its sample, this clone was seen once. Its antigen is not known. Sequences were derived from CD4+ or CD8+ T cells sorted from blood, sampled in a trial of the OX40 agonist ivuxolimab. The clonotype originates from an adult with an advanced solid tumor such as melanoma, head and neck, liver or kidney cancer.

CDR3 coding DNA: TGTGCCAGCAGCTCGACTAGCGGGAGTGACATTCAGTACTTC. This sequence encodes CASSSTSGSDIQYF. This chain uses TRBV13 with TRBJ2-4, with 12 bases identical to TRBD2. After removal of 4 bases from V and 8 bases from J, the junction contained 3 bases not matched to a gene. The CDR3 extends over 14 amino acids. CDR1 is PRHDT and CDR2 is FYEKMQ in the germline V gene (reference sequence).